These T cell receptor beta chains were read from a single sample in a study of blood T cells in healthy people across ages. TCRdb analysed the 5' RACE reads with MiXCR anew, one entry per CDR3 protein. The sample lists under 800,000 distinct CDR3 sequences; 35% to 45% were seen once. The specimen sequenced was blood. The receptors here all came from a woman aged 60 to 75 in good health. The CDR3 runs from the conserved cysteine through the conserved F or W. A D gene is named only where the DNA matches it firmly. Expanded clones are given a class, and other clones once, few, many or no size at all.

V gene	J gene	clone size	D gene	CDR3 protein	CDR3 DNA
TRBV4-1	TRBJ1-1	-	-	CASSQDYGVRTEAFF	TGCGCCAGCAGCCAAGATTACGGGGTACGAACTGAAGCTTTCTTT
TRBV5-1	TRBJ1-1	few	-	CASSLVPGLNTEAFF	TGCGCCAGCAGCTTGGTTCCGGGGTTGAACACTGAAGCTTTCTTT
TRBV6-5	TRBJ2-7	-	-	CASSMDSTYEQYF	TGTGCCAGCTCCATGGACAGCACTTACGAGCAGTACTTC
TRBV9	TRBJ1-1	-	-	CASSDQWGYEAFF	TGTGCCAGCAGCGACCAGTGGGGCTATGAAGCTTTCTTT
TRBV27	TRBJ2-2	few	-	CASSLRSGGGTGELFF	TGTGCCAGCAGTTTAAGGTCTGGGGGAGGTACCGGGGAGCTGTTTTTT
TRBV18	TRBJ2-1	-	-	CASSPQAEGSYNEQFF	TGTGCCAGCTCACCACAGGCGGAGGGCTCCTACAATGAGCAGTTCTTC
TRBV6-5	TRBJ2-3	-	TRBD2	CASRVVGEGDTQYF	TGTGCCAGCAGGGTAGTGGGGGAGGGCGATACGCAGTATTTT
TRBV6-6	TRBJ2-5	many	TRBD2	CASSYSTSGGETQYF	TGTGCCAGCAGTTACTCGACTAGCGGGGGAGAGACCCAGTACTTC
TRBV4-1	TRBJ2-5	-	-	CASSQSSGVFQETQYF	TGCGCCAGCAGCCAATCATCGGGGGTGTTCCAAGAGACCCAGTACTTC
TRBV12-5	TRBJ2-3	-	-	CASGWGLTDTQYF	TGTGCTAGTGGTTGGGGTTTAACAGATACGCAGTATTTT
TRBV29-1	TRBJ2-7	many	TRBD1	CSVGQGTGVPYEQYF	TGCAGCGTCGGACAAGGGACAGGGGTCCCCTACGAGCAGTACTTC
TRBV3-1	TRBJ2-1	few	-	CASSQNGYSYNEQFF	TGTGCCAGCAGCCAAAACGGATACTCCTACAATGAGCAGTTCTTC
TRBV11-2	TRBJ2-1	few	-	CASSHPAGSSYNEQFF	TGTGCCAGCAGCCACCCAGCAGGTAGCTCCTACAATGAGCAGTTCTTC
TRBV28	TRBJ2-3	many	-	CASSTRLGGETDTQYF	TGTGCCAGCAGTACCCGCCTAGGGGGGGAAACAGATACGCAGTATTTT
TRBV10-3	TRBJ2-2	-	-	CAIPQPRGMNTGELFF	TGTGCCATCCCCCAACCCCGGGGTATGAACACCGGGGAGCTGTTTTTT
TRBV5-1	TRBJ1-2	-	TRBD1	CATSTGGNYGYTF	TGCGCCACTTCGACAGGGGGGAACTATGGCTACACCTTC
TRBV5-1	TRBJ2-5	few	-	CASSVSHQETQYF	TGCGCCAGCAGCGTCAGTCATCAAGAGACCCAGTACTTC
TRBV6-1	TRBJ2-3	-	TRBD2	CASRQLAAADTQYF	TGTGCCAGCAGACAACTAGCGGCAGCAGATACGCAGTATTTT
TRBV5-1	TRBJ1-6	-	TRBD1	CASSPGQGSNSYNSPLHF	TGCGCCAGCAGCCCAGGACAGGGATCCAACTCCTATAATTCACCCCTCCACTTT
TRBV9	TRBJ1-1	few	-	CASSVAQNTEAFF	TGTGCCAGCAGCGTAGCACAGAACACTGAAGCTTTCTTT
TRBV20-1	TRBJ2-7	few	TRBD2	CSALTSGGLCEQYF	TGCAGTGCCCTGACTAGCGGGGGGCTTTGTGAGCAGTACTTC
TRBV4-2	TRBJ1-1	-	-	CTSSHPMEGLNTEAFF	TGTACCAGCAGCCACCCCATGGAGGGGCTGAACACTGAAGCTTTCTTT
TRBV27	TRBJ2-7	few	TRBD1	CASQQTGGISYEQYF	TGTGCCAGCCAACAGACAGGGGGGATCTCCTACGAGCAGTACTTC
TRBV12-3/TRBV12-4	TRBJ2-7	few	TRBD1	CASSSPGTGHYEQYF	TGTGCCAGCAGTTCACCCGGGACAGGACATTACGAGCAGTACTTC
TRBV7-2	TRBJ2-7	-	-	CALEELSSYNEQYF	TGTGCCCTTGAAGAGCTCAGCTCCTACAATGAGCAGTACTTC
TRBV7-2	TRBJ2-3	-	TRBD2	CASSLGAGDDTQYF	TGTGCCAGCAGCTTAGGAGCGGGAGATGATACGCAGTATTTT
TRBV9	TRBJ2-1	few	-	CASSDPSTGGNEQFF	TGTGCCAGCAGCGACCCCTCAACCGGGGGCAATGAGCAGTTCTTC
TRBV6-5	TRBJ2-3	-	TRBD2	CASSYQVFGTSGRADTQYF	TGTGCCAGCAGTTATCAAGTTTTCGGGACTAGCGGGAGGGCCGATACGCAGTATTTT
TRBV14	TRBJ2-3	few	-	CASSQLIAFSTQYF	TGTGCCAGCAGCCAGTTAATCGCATTCAGTACGCAGTATTTT
TRBV20-1	TRBJ1-1	-	-	CSAVRDPEAFF	TGCAGTGCTGTCCGGGACCCTGAAGCTTTCTTT
TRBV29-1	TRBJ1-1	-	-	CSVHGMNTEAFF	TGCAGCGTTCATGGGATGAACACTGAAGCTTTCTTT
TRBV6-5	TRBJ1-1	few	TRBD1	CASSFDRENTEAFF	TGTGCCAGCAGTTTTGACAGGGAGAACACTGAAGCTTTCTTT
TRBV29-1	TRBJ1-3	once	-	CSAGTDSGNTIYF	TGCAGCGCCGGGACGGACTCTGGAAACACCATATATTTT
TRBV14	TRBJ2-7	-	-	CASSPGQSSCEQYF	TGTGCCAGCAGCCCGGGCCAGAGCTCCTGCGAGCAGTACTTC
TRBV3-1	TRBJ2-1	-	-	CASSKLAAKYNEQFF	TGTGCCAGCAGCAAGTTAGCGGCCAAGTACAATGAGCAGTTCTTC